A single sample gave rise to the 20 T cell receptor beta chains below, sequenced in a study of blood T cells in healthy people across ages. Sample-barcoded 5' priming and a J-beta primer mix drove a second PCR of about 6 to 12 cycles. TCRdb ran MiXCR on the 5' RACE reads and lists one entry per CDR3 protein. The table records 700,000 to 900,000 distinct CDR3 sequences, roughly 25% of them present only once. These data are also associated with another study on T cells of mothers and their children.

Sequenced: blood. The receptors come from a boy aged 5-17 years in good health.

This clonotype was counted between two and nine times. This chain uses TRBV10-3 with TRBJ2-2; no reliable D call. The length of the CDR3 is 17 residues. Germline V lookup: CDR1 ENHRY, CDR2 SYGVKD. V was trimmed by 2 bases and J by 4 bases, leaving 17 bases between them. The CDR3 protein is CAISEPANFGLTGELFF. CDR3 nucleotide sequence: TGTGCCATCAGTGAGCCGGCAAATTTTGGGCTCACCGGGGAGCTGTTTTTT.

V and J are TRBV20-1 and TRBJ1-5; D is unresolved. Germline V gene sequence: CDR1 DFQATT, CDR2 SNEGSKA (reference sequence). This CDR3 spans 12 amino acids. The germline V and J ends were trimmed by 3 bases and 6 bases, with 9 bases remaining between them. The DNA for the CDR3 is TGCAGTGCTAGCGACGGAAGTCAGCCCCAGCATTTT. Amino acids: CSASDGSQPQHF.

The chain links TRBV20-1 to TRBJ2-5, with 9 nucleotides matching TRBD2. From germline, CDR1 is DFQATT and CDR2 SNEGSKA (reference sequence). V trimming: 0 bases; J trimming: 1 base; junction bases outside the gene matches: 3. The CDR3 loop spans 15 amino acids. The DNA for the CDR3 is TGCAGTGCTAGAGACGAGCGGGGGGCCCAAGAGACCCAGTACTTC. This encodes CSARDERGAQETQYF.

There are a few counts of this clonotype. The V and J genes are TRBV12-3 or TRBV12-4 and TRBJ1-1; D perhaps matches TRBD1 (6 bases). The CDR3 consists of 15 residues. Trimming removed 4 bases at V and 6 bases at J, with 18 bases between. This CDR3 is CASSSAQGLAAEAFF. DNA for the CDR3: TGTGCCAGCAGTTCCGCACAGGGTCTGGCGGCTGAAGCTTTCTTT.

This clonotype occurred a few times. The chain has TRBV28 and TRBJ1-2; D unclear. With 5 bases removed from V and 3 bases from J, the gap between germline ends came to 13 bases. The germline CDR1 and CDR2 sequences are MDHEN and SYDVKM. The CDR3 spans 14 residues. In DNA, the CDR3 is TGTGCCAGCAGTCCCCCGCGGCAGGACTATGGCTACACCTTC. Amino acid sequence: CASSPPRQDYGYTF.

V and J are TRBV12-3 or TRBV12-4 and TRBJ1-2; D unclear. V lost 3 bases to trimming and J lost 4 bases, with 9 bases between them. The CDR3 has 13 amino acids. The CDR3 DNA sequence: TGTGCCAGCAGTTTTAGCAGGATCTATGGCTACACCTTC. Its protein is CASSFSRIYGYTF.

The chain is built from TRBV3-1 and TRBJ1-1, with D maybe TRBD1 (5 bases). Trimming removed 0 bases from V and 10 bases from J, with 9 bases in between. CDR3 length: 12 residues. Germline CDR1 and CDR2: LGHDT and YNNKEL (reference sequence). This CDR3 is CASSQDQGAAFF. The CDR3 DNA is TGTGCCAGCAGCCAAGACCAGGGAGCAGCTTTCTTT.

This clonotype was seen a few times. A read error may produce the germline difference seen at one junction end. This sequence joins TRBV7-9 and TRBJ2-6; D perhaps matches TRBD2 (5 bases). This CDR3 is built from 14 residues. The germline V gene encodes CDR1 SEHNR and CDR2 FQNEAQ (reference sequence). In DNA, the CDR3 is TGTGCCAGCAGCCTAGCTAAGCGGGCCAACGTCCTGACTTTC. Translated: CASSLAKRANVLTF.

This sequence joins TRBV20-1 and TRBJ2-1; 12 nucleotides line up with TRBD2. J was trimmed by 8 bases and V by 6 bases; bases with no gene match: 11. Germline CDR1 and CDR2: DFQATT and SNEGSKA (reference sequence). The CDR3 length is 15 residues. The CDR3 DNA reads as TGCAGTGCCAATGCCCCTAGCGGGGGGGTTGATGAGCAGTTCTTC. Residues: CSANAPSGGVDEQFF.

This clonotype was counted at least ten times. The J gene is TRBJ1-1, the V gene TRBV2; no reliable D call. Germline loops: CDR1 SNHLY, CDR2 FYNNEI. The V end was cut by 5 bases, the J end by 3 bases, with 4 bases between. The CDR3 runs 11 residues. The CDR3 sequence: CASSYHTEAFF. The CDR3 DNA follows: TGTGCCAGCAGTTACCACACTGAAGCTTTCTTT.

The sample holds many counts of this clonotype. The germline gene is not matched at one end of the junction; a read error may be the cause. The genes are TRBV6-1 and TRBJ2-5; no firm D call. Germline V gene sequence: CDR1 MNHNS, CDR2 SASEGT. The CDR3 totals 10 residues. The CDR3 DNA reads TGTGCCAGCAGGGAAGAGACCCAGTACTTC. This sequence encodes CASREETQYF.

The CDR3 spells CASSRGQGQPQHF. CDR3 DNA sequence: TGTGCCAGCAGCCGGGGACAGGGGCAGCCCCAGCATTTT. This rearrangement joins TRBV7-2 to TRBJ1-5; 10 nucleotides line up with TRBD1. V dropped 5 bases and J dropped 7; count of bases not matched to a gene: 2. There are 13 residues in the CDR3. The V gene's germline CDR1 is SGHTA and CDR2 FQGNSA.

The V call is TRBV7-2, the J call TRBJ2-5, with a tentative D call TRBD2 (5 bases). Germline V gives CDR1 SGHTA, CDR2 FQGNSA. Trimming shortened V by 5 bases and J by 5 bases, and 15 bases separated the two germline ends. CDR3 length: 14 residues. The CDR3, as DNA: TGTGCCAGCAGCCGGACGGGGATCTGGGAGACCCAGTACTTC. Amino acid sequence: CASSRTGIWETQYF.

The genes are TRBV11-2 and TRBJ2-1; perhaps TRBD2 as D (5 bases). The end of the DNA fits TRBJ2-5 better, so the J call may be wrong. Looked up from germline, CDR1 is SGHAT and CDR2 is FQNNGV. This CDR3 is 14 amino acids long. The DNA of the CDR3 is TGTGCCAGCAGCTTAGAGAGGGCTAAAGAGACCCAGTACTTC. Translating it yields CASSLERAKETQYF.

This clonotype was seen only once. The V gene is TRBV3-1, the J gene TRBJ2-5, with 8 bases aligning to TRBD2. Germline loops: CDR1 LGHDT, CDR2 YNNKEL (reference sequence). This CDR3 has 15 amino acids. The junction had 6 bases not matched to a gene; V was cut back by 2 bases and J by 4 bases. The CDR3 here is CASSQSGGGRETQYF. The CDR3 DNA reads TGTGCCAGCAGCCAATCGGGCGGGGGGCGAGAGACCCAGTACTTC.

V gene TRBV2 combines with J gene TRBJ2-1, with TRBD2 as a possible D gene (7 bases). This CDR3 contains 17 residues. Germline V gives CDR1 SNHLY, CDR2 FYNNEI. Trimming cost V 6 bases and J 5 bases, with 23 bases left between them. This CDR3 is CASSALGGQSGDNEQFF. CDR3 sequence (DNA): TGTGCCAGCAGCGCGCTGGGGGGGCAGTCCGGGGACAATGAGCAGTTCTTC.

This chain joins TRBV10-3 and TRBJ1-4; no definite D call. The V end lost 4 bases, the J end lost 7 bases, and 4 bases lay between the germline ends. Per germline, CDR1 ENHRY and CDR2 SYGVKD. This CDR3 is 11 amino acids long. The CDR3 region has the DNA TGTGCCATCAGTGGGGGTGAAAAACTGTTTTTT. Residues: CAISGGEKLFF.

Concerning this clonotype itself: At one boundary the junction diverges from the germline segment, which might be a read error. V usage is TRBV4-1 and J usage is TRBJ2-1; either TRBD1 or TRBD2 may fit D (6 bases each). The germline CDR1 and CDR2 sequences are MGHRA and YSYEKL. CDR3 length: 18 amino acids. CDR3 sequence reads: CASRQVGRGPRSNNEQFF. In DNA form, the CDR3 reads TGCGCCAGCAGGCAAGTGGGACGGGGGCCCCGAAGTAACAATGAGCAGTTCTTC.

Points on this clonotype: One junction end does not reproduce the germline sequence, and a read error may be involved. The chain is built from TRBV4-1 and TRBJ2-5; 11 bases are shared with TRBD2. From germline, CDR1 is MGHRA and CDR2 YSYEKL. CDR3 length equals 16 residues. CDR3 region: CTSSLGRLAGQETQYF. CDR3 coding DNA: TGCACCAGCAGCCTTGGACGACTAGCGGGGCAAGAGACCCAGTACTTC.

The rearrangement links TRBV6-5 to TRBJ2-5, with D hard to call. The end of the DNA fits TRBJ2-1 better, so the J call may be wrong. The CDR3 has 12 residues. Looked up from germline, CDR1 is MNHEY and CDR2 is SVGAGI. The CDR3 protein is CASRRSPNEQFF. CDR3 bases: TGTGCCAGCAGACGGTCCCCCAATGAGCAGTTCTTC.